This entry concerns a single T cell receptor beta chain. This table comes from immunoSEQ multiplex PCR, and its TCRdb copy is limited to in-frame clones, with some not included. The table records about 26,000 clones, about 90% of them present only once. The CDR3 runs to 11 residues. CDR1 is DFQATT and CDR2 is SNEGSKA in the germline V gene (reference sequence). Trimming cost V 6 bases and J 7 bases; bases outside gene matches: 4. This entry is derived from a study of blood T cell repertoires in COVID-19. The sequencing sample was made of peripheral blood. The chain is built from TRBV20-1 and TRBJ1-2; 8 positions match TRBD1. This receptor was identified in a human donor in a cohort sampled during active COVID-19. CDR3 region: CSARTGLGYTF. In DNA form, the CDR3 reads TGCAGTGCACGGACAGGGCTTGGCTACACCTTC.